This TCR beta chain stems from a study of Ad26.COV2.S vaccination and SARS-CoV-2 variants. Study-wide background: Intramuscular Ad26.COV2.S doses were given once or twice, 56 days apart.

Treatment meaning: 15 to 20 received Ad26.COV2.S at low or high dose, single or two shots; 5 received placebo; per-sample allocation not given. The investigators took samples on day 63 after the first vaccine or placebo injection. The shot given was an Ad26 vector that makes Wuhan-strain SARS-CoV-2 spike. V was cut by 6 bases and J by 2 bases, with 11 bases left in between. The CDR3 extends over 13 amino acids. Per the germline V gene, CDR1 is MNHEY and CDR2 is SVGAGI. The method was immunoSEQ multiplex PCR; TCRdb's version includes in-frame clones alone and lacks a portion of them. The sample shows about 350,000 clones, around 89% of them seen only once.

Specimen: peripheral blood, collected in a trial of Ad26.COV2.S vaccine versus placebo. V usage is TRBV6-5 and J usage is TRBJ2-7, with a possible D match to TRBD1 (6 bases). The sequence was obtained from a person aged 18 to 65 who received the Ad26.COV2.S COVID-19 vaccine or a placebo. This CDR3 reads CASSRDTAYEQYF. The CDR3 region has the DNA TGTGCCAGCAGCCGGGACACGGCCTACGAGCAGTACTTC.